A single TCR beta chain is shown here with its context. The method was immunoSEQ multiplex PCR; TCRdb's version includes in-frame clones alone and lacks a portion of them. Among a few hundred thousand clones listed, around 85% were seen once. This entry belongs to a study of blood T cell repertoires in COVID-19. Study summary: COVID-19 samples from acute and convalescent phases originated in the United States, Italy and Spain.

The germline V and J ends were trimmed by 4 bases and 5 bases, with 13 bases remaining between them. Germline V gene data show CDR1 as SGDLS and CDR2 as YYNGEE. There are 15 residues in the CDR3. The gene calls are TRBV9 and TRBJ1-6, with a tentative D call TRBD1 (5 bases). The receptor comes from a young woman with acute or convalescent COVID-19. Sequencing was performed on peripheral blood. The CDR3 reads CASSPPGIDNSPLHF. CDR3 bases: TGTGCCAGCAGCCCTCCAGGGATTGATAATTCACCCCTCCACTTT.